The clone carrying this TCR beta chain was observed a handful of times. Its antigen is not known. TCRdb re-derived calls from the RT-PCR reads in MiXCR, one entry per CDR3 protein. The table records roughly 630,000 distinct CDR3 sequences, 11% to 15% of them present only once. These data are taken from a study of response to subunit inactivated influenza vaccine. Study-level points and caveats: Few additional T cells are recruited per seasonal influenza vaccination, authors suggested.

Germline lookup yields CDR1 KGHSH and CDR2 LQKENI. J was trimmed by 5 bases and V by 2 bases; bases with no gene match: 8. This CDR3 is 16 amino acids long. The sequence was obtained from a man aged 50 to 60 who received an inactivated influenza vaccine. The specimen was PBMCs from blood, collected 14 to 15 days before vaccination. The chain couples TRBV18 to TRBJ2-3, with 9 positions matching TRBD1. Here the CDR3 reads CASSPLQGALRDTQYF. DNA of the CDR3: TGTGCCAGCTCACCATTACAGGGGGCTTTAAGAGATACGCAGTATTTT.